One and the same sample provided the 6 T cell receptor beta chains below, sequenced in a study of T cells in Graves' hyperthyroidism and ophthalmopathy. Template material for amplifying TCR beta CDR3 regions consisted of RNA transcripts. The primer set for the first-round RT-PCR of the TCR CDR3 was HTBI. One entry per CDR3 protein results from TCRdb running MiXCR on the multiplex PCR reads. The sample consists of some 800,000 distinct CDR3 sequences, roughly 40% of them appearing once. The sample was blood. These receptors all stem from a man younger than 35 with Graves' hyperthyroidism.

A note on this clonotype: The junction and the germline gene differ at one end; a read error may be behind it. The V gene is TRBV10-3, the J gene TRBJ1-1; D gene unclear. Germline V gene data show CDR1 as ENHRY and CDR2 as SYGVKD. The CDR3 is made up of 12 amino acids. CDR3 region: CASSPGIPEAFF. The CDR3 DNA sequence: TGTGCCAGCAGTCCCGGAATACCTGAAGCTTTCTTT.

The rearrangement links TRBV10-3 to TRBJ1-4; tentatively, D is TRBD1 (6 bases). This CDR3 spans 13 amino acids. Trimming removed 2 bases from V and 7 bases from J, with 8 bases in between. Germline-derived CDR1 and CDR2 are ENHRY and SYGVKD. The CDR3 bases are TGTGCCATCAGTGAGGGGGACACTGAAAAACTGTTTTTT. It is translated as CAISEGDTEKLFF.

V and J are TRBV9 and TRBJ1-4; D gene uncertain. Germline-derived CDR1 and CDR2 are SGDLS and YYNGEE. The CDR3 is 18 amino acids. Trimming pared 4 bases from V and 4 bases from J, leaving 23 bases between. CDR3 in amino acids: CASSQDVRFPEDNEKLFF. The CDR3 DNA is TGTGCCAGCAGCCAAGACGTGAGGTTCCCTGAGGATAATGAAAAACTGTTTTTT.

This clonotype showed up many times. This chain joins TRBV6-5 and TRBJ1-1; 9 bases are a match to TRBD1. Trimming at V came to 6 bases and at J to 9 bases, leaving 5 bases not matched to a gene. The CDR3 length is 12 residues. CDR1 MNHEY and CDR2 SVGAGI come from the germline V gene. CDR3 sequence (DNA): TGTGCCAGCAGCCAAGGACAGGGGAAAGCTTTCTTT. Translation: CASSQGQGKAFF.

This clonotype has just a few counts. The chain employs TRBV4-2 and TRBJ1-5; D call uncertain. The V gene's germline CDR1 is LGHNA and CDR2 YNFKEQ. There are 15 residues in the CDR3. Between the trimmed V and J ends, which lost 6 bases and 0 bases, there was a span of 12 bases. The CDR3: CASSEVALSNQPQHF. In nucleotides, the CDR3 is TGTGCCAGCAGTGAGGTGGCCCTTAGCAATCAGCCCCAGCATTTT.

V gene TRBV5-1 combines with J gene TRBJ1-1; D unclear. The CDR3 contains 13 residues. CDR1 and CDR2 (germline): SGHRS, YFSETQ. V shed 2 bases and J shed 4 bases, with 9 bases lying between them. DNA for the CDR3: TGCGCCAGCAGCTTCGCCCTCAGCACTGAAGCTTTCTTT. This gives the protein CASSFALSTEAFF.